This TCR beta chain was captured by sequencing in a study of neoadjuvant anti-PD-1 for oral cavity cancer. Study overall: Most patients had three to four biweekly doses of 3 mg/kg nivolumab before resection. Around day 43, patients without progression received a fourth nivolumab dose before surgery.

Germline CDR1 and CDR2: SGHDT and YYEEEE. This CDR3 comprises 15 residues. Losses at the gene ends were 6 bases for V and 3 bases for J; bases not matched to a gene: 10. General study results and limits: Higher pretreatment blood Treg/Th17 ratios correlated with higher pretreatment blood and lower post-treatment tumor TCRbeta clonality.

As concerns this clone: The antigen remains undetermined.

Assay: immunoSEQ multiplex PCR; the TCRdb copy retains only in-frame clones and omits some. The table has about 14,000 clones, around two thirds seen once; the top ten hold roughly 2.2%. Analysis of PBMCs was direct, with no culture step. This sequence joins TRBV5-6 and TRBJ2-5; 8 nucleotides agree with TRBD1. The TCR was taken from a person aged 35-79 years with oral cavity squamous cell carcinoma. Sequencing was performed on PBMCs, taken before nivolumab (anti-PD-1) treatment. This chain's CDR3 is CASTETTGVEETQYF. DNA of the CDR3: TGTGCCAGCACCGAGACGACAGGGGTTGAAGAGACCCAGTACTTC.